This T cell receptor beta chain derives from a study of a mutant IDH1 vaccine in newly diagnosed glioma. Overall study: Previous care, which was radiotherapy, temozolomide, or both, most often involved both. Study-level results: Altogether, about 95% of patients exhibited vaccine-induced immune responses.

In germline, CDR1 is MNHNS, CDR2 SASEGT. This CDR3 comprises 14 residues. V was pared by 11 bases and J by 0 bases, with 7 bases of the junction left unmatched. The time point was: baseline, week 1 (first vaccination visit). Treatment defined: pre-vaccination baseline after standard-of-care therapy. The study enrolled donors with new WHO grade 3 or 4 IDH1-mutant, ATRX-lost astrocytomas. Profiled with immunoSEQ multiplex PCR; TCRdb holds only in-frame clones, not every one. Seen here are tens of thousands of clones, about four fifths observed once, and the top ten hold around 4.5%. As for this clone: Its antigen is still unknown.

This chain joins TRBV6-1 and TRBJ2-3, with TRBD2 matching over 8 bases. This clonotype was obtained from a woman between 18 and 29 years old with glioma. Some clones in this sample may be carry-over from other donors' samples. The sequences come from peripheral blood mononuclear cells (PBMCs), collected from a glioma patient treated with radiotherapy, temozolomide or both. The CDR3 bases are TGTGCCGCGGAGCGGGAGTCTAGCACAGATACGCAGTATTTT. This sequence encodes CAAERESSTDTQYF.